Listed here are 31 T cell receptor beta chains from one sample, sequenced in a study of blood T cell repertoires in COVID-19. Profiled with immunoSEQ multiplex PCR; TCRdb holds only in-frame clones, not every one. The table includes about 70,000 clones, about 88% detected once. Input material: peripheral blood. Every receptor here comes from a human donor in a cohort sampled during active COVID-19.

The rearrangement uses TRBV27 and TRBJ1-6, with 9 bases identical to TRBD1. With V trimmed by 8 bases and J by 7 bases, 12 bases remained unmatched. Looked up from germline, CDR1 is MNHEY and CDR2 is SMNVEV (reference sequence). This CDR3 spans 16 amino acids. The CDR3 protein is CASGALGQGLNSPLHF. The DNA for the CDR3 is TGTGCCAGCGGGGCACTGGGACAGGGCTTGAATTCACCCCTCCACTTT.

The chain uses TRBV6-5 and TRBJ1-5, with D perhaps TRBD1 (6 bases). This CDR3 contains 14 residues. Trimming stripped 7 bases from V and 4 bases from J, with 14 bases between. Germline-derived CDR1 and CDR2 are MNHEY and SVGAGI. CDR3 region: CASNMDSPNQPQHF. As DNA, the CDR3 is TGTGCCAGCAACATGGACAGCCCGAATCAGCCCCAGCATTTT.

The J gene is TRBJ2-1, the V gene TRBV23-1; 12 bases line up with TRBD1. TRBV23-1 has ORF status, its function being uncertain. J was trimmed by 10 bases and V by 4 bases; bases with no gene match: 8. The length of the CDR3 is 15 residues. For the CDR3, the DNA is TGCGCCAGCAGTCGCTCCGGGACAGGGGGCTCGGAGCAGTTCTTC. It codes for CASSRSGTGGSEQFF.

The chain couples TRBV11-2 to TRBJ2-2; 8 bases are shared with TRBD1. V shed 7 bases, J shed 6 bases, and the junction held 4 bases outside the gene matches. The CDR3 totals 13 residues. CDR1 is SGHAT, CDR2 FQNNGV, per germline. The CDR3 DNA sequence: TGTGCCAGCACGACAGGGGAGGCCGGGGAGCTGTTTTTT. This sequence encodes CASTTGEAGELFF.

This chain joins TRBV5-1 and TRBJ2-3, with D possibly matching TRBD2 (5 bases). Germline CDR1 and CDR2: SGHRS and YFSETQ. The CDR3 runs to 15 residues. Trimming pared 0 bases from V and 1 base from J, leaving 9 bases between. The CDR3 here is CASSLGGQRTDTQYF. The CDR3 coding sequence is TGCGCCAGCAGCTTGGGCGGGCAGCGCACAGATACGCAGTATTTT.

J is TRBJ2-3 and V is TRBV28; 7 nucleotides agree with TRBD1. The V gene end was trimmed by 5 bases and the J gene end by 4 bases; junction bases not matched to a gene: 9. The CDR3 covers 15 residues. Germline V gene lookup returns CDR1 MDHEN and CDR2 SYDVKM. The DNA for the CDR3 is TGTGCCAGCAGTCACCTAGGACAGGAAGCAGATACGCAGTATTTT. Translated, it gives CASSHLGQEADTQYF.

The CDR3 bases are TGTGCCATCAGTGTAGGGACAGGGGGCACTGAAGCTTTCTTT. This gives the protein CAISVGTGGTEAFF. The chain carries TRBV10-3 and TRBJ1-1; 11 bases map to TRBD1. Germline V gene data show CDR1 as ENHRY and CDR2 as SYGVKD. V was clipped by 4 bases and J by 4 bases; unmatched bases: 2. The CDR3 consists of 14 residues.

CDR3 residues: CASSLGQGDEQYV. CDR3 DNA sequence: TGCGCCAGCAGTCTGGGGCAGGGGGACGAGCAGTACGTC. The rearrangement uses TRBV4-1 and TRBJ2-7, with 7 bases that match TRBD1. J was trimmed by 5 bases and V by 6 bases; bases with no gene match: 7. The CDR3 has 13 residues. CDR1 MGHRA and CDR2 YSYEKL come from the germline V gene.

The chain joins TRBV19 to TRBJ1-5; a weak D match, TRBD1 (6 bases). V lost 4 bases to trimming and J lost 16 bases, with 14 bases between them. Germline V gene data show CDR1 as LNHDA and CDR2 as SQIVND (reference sequence). This CDR3 has 11 residues. CDR3 protein: CASSTPQGEHF. The CDR3 DNA sequence: TGTGCCAGTAGTACTCCACAGGGCGAACATTTT.

This chain links TRBV4-1 with TRBJ2-1, with 14 bases lining up with TRBD2. Unmatched junction bases numbered 12, after V lost 4 bases and J lost 7 bases. CDR1 and CDR2 (germline): MGHRA, YSYEKL. The CDR3 totals 18 residues. CDR3 loop: CASSRHGLAGGRGNEQFF. Here the CDR3 DNA reads TGCGCCAGCAGCCGCCACGGACTAGCGGGAGGACGTGGGAATGAGCAGTTCTTC.

The rearrangement links TRBV13 to TRBJ2-1; D perhaps matches TRBD1 (5 bases). This CDR3 has 12 amino acids. CDR1 PRHDT and CDR2 FYEKMQ come from the germline V gene (reference sequence). Deletions cut 6 bases from V and 9 bases from J, with 12 bases between. As DNA, the CDR3 is TGTGCCAGCAGTCCCCTAAGGGGTGAGCAGTTCTTC. Amino acids: CASSPLRGEQFF.

V gene TRBV28 combines with J gene TRBJ1-1, with D possibly being TRBD1 (6 bases). Trimming pared 6 bases from V and 2 bases from J, leaving 7 bases between. This CDR3 comprises 12 residues. Germline loops: CDR1 MDHEN, CDR2 SYDVKM. DNA of the CDR3: TGTGCCAGCAGACAGGGAAACACTGAAGCTTTCTTT. Translated: CASRQGNTEAFF.

V gene TRBV7-9 combines with J gene TRBJ2-5; D is perhaps TRBD2 (5 bases). With 1 base removed from V and 1 base from J, the gap between germline ends came to 13 bases. Per germline, CDR1 SEHNR and CDR2 FQNEAQ (reference sequence). This CDR3 contains 16 residues. DNA of the CDR3: TGTGCCAGCAGCTTAGGCTCCGCGGGTGGCCAAGAGACCCAGTACTTC. This gives the protein CASSLGSAGGQETQYF.

In DNA, the CDR3 is TGTGCCACCAGTAAGGCAGGTCAGAACACTGAAGCTTTCTTT. Its translation is CATSKAGQNTEAFF. The chain employs TRBV15 and TRBJ1-1; D unresolved. This CDR3 contains 14 residues. CDR1 and CDR2 from the germline V gene are LNHNV and YYDKDF (reference sequence). V was cut by 6 bases and J by 1 base, with 12 bases left in between.

The chain is built from TRBV20-1 and TRBJ2-1, with 7 bases fitting TRBD2. Germline values: CDR1 DFQATT, CDR2 SNEGSKA (reference sequence). Losses at the gene ends were 3 bases for V and 4 bases for J; bases not matched to a gene: 12. The CDR3 totals 16 residues. CDR3 residues: CSASRGLLPRYNEQFF. CDR3 coding DNA: TGCAGTGCTAGTCGGGGACTACTTCCCAGATACAATGAGCAGTTCTTC.

This chain joins TRBV19 and TRBJ1-6; no definite D call. V gave up 3 bases and J gave up 12 bases, with 15 bases separating them. The CDR3 extends over 14 amino acids. Germline loops: CDR1 LNHDA, CDR2 SQIVND (reference sequence). DNA of the CDR3: TGTGCCAGTAGTATGGGCCAGGATCGCTTACCCCTCCACTTT. This translates into CASSMGQDRLPLHF.

The V and J genes are TRBV20-1 and TRBJ2-5; no firm D call. Germline CDR1 and CDR2: DFQATT and SNEGSKA (reference sequence). CDR3 length equals 10 residues. Trimming stripped 6 bases from V and 2 bases from J, with 4 bases between. The DNA for the CDR3 is TGCAGTGCCCGTCAAGAGACCCAGTACTTC. Amino acid sequence: CSARQETQYF.

The chain recombines TRBV5-4 with TRBJ2-1; 12 bases are a match to TRBD2. This CDR3 comprises 17 residues. J was trimmed by 7 bases and V by 0 bases; bases with no gene match: 8. Germline V lookup: CDR1 SGHNT, CDR2 YYREEE (reference sequence). The CDR3 nucleotides are TGTGCCAGCAGCTTGGGACTAGCGGGAGCAGGTTGGAATGAGCAGTTCTTC. Its protein product is CASSLGLAGAGWNEQFF.

The chain employs TRBV15 and TRBJ2-7; D is possibly TRBD1 (6 bases). Trimming removed 3 bases at V and 0 bases at J, with 12 bases between. The CDR3 is made up of 15 amino acids. CDR1 and CDR2 from the germline V gene are LNHNV and YYDKDF (reference sequence). The CDR3 reads CATSRAGVGSYEQYF. In DNA form, the CDR3 reads TGTGCCACCAGCAGGGCAGGGGTTGGCTCCTACGAGCAGTACTTC.

The chain employs TRBV27 and TRBJ2-1; a possible D gene is TRBD1 (5 bases). The germline CDR1 and CDR2 sequences are MNHEY and SMNVEV (reference sequence). The CDR3 loop spans 14 amino acids. Between the trimmed V and J ends, which lost 7 bases and 3 bases, there was a span of 13 bases. Here the CDR3 DNA reads TGTGCCAGCACCCGGAAAGGGGACTACAATGAGCAGTTCTTC. Encoded protein: CASTRKGDYNEQFF.

The chain employs TRBV3-1 (or the pseudogene TRBV3-2) and TRBJ1-5, with D possibly TRBD1 on 6 matching bases. The length of the CDR3 is 18 residues. Trimming removed 5 bases at V and 8 bases at J, with 28 bases between. Looked up from germline, CDR1 is LGHDT and CDR2 is YNNKEL (reference sequence). The CDR3 nucleotides are TGTGCCAGCAGCAACGGACCCCCCCGGCAGGGGTTTTCGGAGCCCCAGCATTTT. This sequence encodes CASSNGPPRQGFSEPQHF.

The J gene is TRBJ2-3, the V gene TRBV19; D is perhaps TRBD2 (5 bases). The germline V gene has CDR1 LNHDA and CDR2 SQIVND (reference sequence). This CDR3 region has 12 residues. V lost 6 bases and J 4 bases, leaving 8 bases between the germline ends. The CDR3 spells CASRTRADTQYF. CDR3 nucleotide sequence: TGTGCCAGTAGGACGAGGGCAGATACGCAGTATTTT.

V and J are TRBV6-5 and TRBJ2-7; D is uncertain. Trimming took 5 bases from V and 3 from J, leaving 14 bases between them. The CDR3 is 14 amino acids. CDR1 is MNHEY and CDR2 is SVGAGI in the germline V gene. This CDR3 is CASSLQAENYEQYV. The CDR3 nucleotides read TGTGCCAGCAGTCTCCAGGCCGAGAACTACGAGCAGTACGTC.

V usage is TRBV5-1 and J usage is TRBJ1-6, with 10 bases identical to TRBD1. This CDR3 has 14 residues. Unmatched junction bases numbered 4, after V lost 3 bases and J lost 10 bases. The germline V gene has CDR1 SGHRS and CDR2 YFSETQ. CDR3 bases: TGCGCCAGCAGCTGGGACAGGGGCAACTCACCCCTCCACTTT. Translation: CASSWDRGNSPLHF. Using reference TRBV5-1 and TRBJ1-6 for the parts outside the CDR3, the full variable domain is KAGVTQTPRYLIKTRGQQVTLSCSPISGHRSVSWYQQTPGQGLQFLFEYFSETQRNKGNFPGRFSGRQFSNSRSEMNVSTLELGDSALYLCASSWDRGNSPLHFGNGTRLTVT.

The genes are TRBV6-5 and TRBJ1-2; 7 positions match TRBD1. The CDR3 is 15 amino acids. Germline V gives CDR1 MNHEY, CDR2 SVGAGI. With 6 bases clipped from V and 2 bases from J, the junction kept 9 bases outside the gene matches. CDR3 loop: CASSPGTAPNYGYTF. CDR3 DNA: TGTGCCAGCAGCCCCGGGACAGCCCCCAACTATGGCTACACCTTC.

J is TRBJ2-7 and V is TRBV3-1 (or the pseudogene TRBV3-2), with D maybe TRBD2 (5 bases). CDR1 LGHDT and CDR2 YNNKEL come from the germline V gene (reference sequence). Trimming cost V 4 bases and J 2 bases, with 9 bases left between them. The CDR3 loop spans 13 amino acids. This CDR3 is CASSLAGAYEQYV. In DNA form, the CDR3 reads TGTGCCAGCAGCCTCGCGGGCGCCTACGAGCAGTACGTC.

This clone was seen more than once but under ten times. This chain joins TRBV12-3 or TRBV12-4 and TRBJ1-5; a possible D gene is TRBD1 (5 bases). CDR3 length: 13 residues. Trimming took 3 bases from V and 11 from J, leaving 14 bases between them. CDR3 sequence (DNA): TGTGCCAGCAGTTTCGGGGCGCGGGAGGCCCAGCATTTT. It yields the protein CASSFGAREAQHF.

The J gene is TRBJ1-5, the V gene TRBV4-2; D perhaps matches TRBD1 (6 bases). Germline V gene sequence: CDR1 LGHNA, CDR2 YNFKEQ. The CDR3 extends over 15 amino acids. Trimming took off 4 bases at V and 4 bases at J, with 14 bases between the two ends. CDR3 protein: CASSPTSGANQPQHF. The CDR3 DNA follows: TGTGCCAGCAGCCCTACCTCAGGGGCTAATCAGCCCCAGCATTTT.

The chain uses TRBV27 and TRBJ1-6; a possible D gene is TRBD1 (5 bases). V dropped 1 base and J dropped 7 bases, with 8 bases sitting between them. Germline loops: CDR1 MNHEY, CDR2 SMNVEV (reference sequence). This CDR3 contains 14 residues. The DNA of the CDR3 is TGTGCCAGCAGTTTATTAAAGGGGAATTCACCCCTCCACTTT. Its protein is CASSLLKGNSPLHF.

The chain employs TRBV5-4 and TRBJ2-1, with D possibly being TRBD2 (7 bases). This CDR3 is built from 17 residues. V was clipped by 0 bases and J by 6 bases, with 19 bases between them. The germline CDR1 and CDR2 sequences are SGHNT and YYREEE (reference sequence). The CDR3 reads CASSLEGGNRAANEQFF. CDR3 DNA: TGTGCCAGCAGCTTGGAGGGGGGGAACAGGGCGGCCAATGAGCAGTTCTTC.

The rearrangement uses TRBV28 and TRBJ2-7, with D perhaps TRBD1 (6 bases). V was shortened by 5 bases and J by 4 bases, with 12 bases between the two germline ends. The germline gives CDR1 MDHEN, CDR2 SYDVKM. The CDR3 length is 13 residues. The DNA of the CDR3 is TGTGCCAGCAGTCGGGACAATCGGTACGAGCAGTACTTC. As protein: CASSRDNRYEQYF.